This TCR beta chain was profiled in a study of T-cell reconstitution after alpha-beta-depleted transplantation in children. TCRbeta library preparation incorporated unique molecular identifiers. MiXCR was run by TCRdb on the PCR reads, yielding one entry per CDR3 protein. The profile shows roughly 220,000 distinct CDR3 sequences, about 12% of them singletons. This clonotype was seen ten or more times. The TCR comes from a human donor who donated a stem cell graft to a child with acute lymphoblastic leukemia. Sequenced here: PBMCs from the stem cell graft donor, sampled from the stem cell graft.

CDR3: CASSQTGEGYTF. CDR3 nucleotides: TGTGCCAGCAGCCAGACAGGGGAAGGCTACACCTTC. The chain has TRBV7-2 and TRBJ1-2, with 8 nucleotides matching TRBD1. This CDR3 is built from 12 residues. CDR1 is SGHTA and CDR2 is FQGNSA in the germline V gene. With 5 bases clipped from V and 8 bases from J, the junction kept 4 bases outside the gene matches.